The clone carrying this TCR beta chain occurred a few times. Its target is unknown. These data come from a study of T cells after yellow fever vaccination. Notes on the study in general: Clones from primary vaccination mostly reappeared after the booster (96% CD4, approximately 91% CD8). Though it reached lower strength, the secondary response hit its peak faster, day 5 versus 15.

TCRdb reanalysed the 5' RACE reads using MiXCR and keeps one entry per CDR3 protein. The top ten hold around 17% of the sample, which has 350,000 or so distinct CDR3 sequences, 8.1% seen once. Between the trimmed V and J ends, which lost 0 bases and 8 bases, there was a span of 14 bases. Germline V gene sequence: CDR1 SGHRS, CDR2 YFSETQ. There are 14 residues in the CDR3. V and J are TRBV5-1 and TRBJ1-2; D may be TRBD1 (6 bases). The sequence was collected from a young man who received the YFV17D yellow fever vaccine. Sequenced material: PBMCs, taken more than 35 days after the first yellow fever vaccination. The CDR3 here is CASSLGLQGSGYTF. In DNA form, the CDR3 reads TGCGCCAGCAGCTTGGGTTTACAGGGAAGCGGCTACACCTTC.